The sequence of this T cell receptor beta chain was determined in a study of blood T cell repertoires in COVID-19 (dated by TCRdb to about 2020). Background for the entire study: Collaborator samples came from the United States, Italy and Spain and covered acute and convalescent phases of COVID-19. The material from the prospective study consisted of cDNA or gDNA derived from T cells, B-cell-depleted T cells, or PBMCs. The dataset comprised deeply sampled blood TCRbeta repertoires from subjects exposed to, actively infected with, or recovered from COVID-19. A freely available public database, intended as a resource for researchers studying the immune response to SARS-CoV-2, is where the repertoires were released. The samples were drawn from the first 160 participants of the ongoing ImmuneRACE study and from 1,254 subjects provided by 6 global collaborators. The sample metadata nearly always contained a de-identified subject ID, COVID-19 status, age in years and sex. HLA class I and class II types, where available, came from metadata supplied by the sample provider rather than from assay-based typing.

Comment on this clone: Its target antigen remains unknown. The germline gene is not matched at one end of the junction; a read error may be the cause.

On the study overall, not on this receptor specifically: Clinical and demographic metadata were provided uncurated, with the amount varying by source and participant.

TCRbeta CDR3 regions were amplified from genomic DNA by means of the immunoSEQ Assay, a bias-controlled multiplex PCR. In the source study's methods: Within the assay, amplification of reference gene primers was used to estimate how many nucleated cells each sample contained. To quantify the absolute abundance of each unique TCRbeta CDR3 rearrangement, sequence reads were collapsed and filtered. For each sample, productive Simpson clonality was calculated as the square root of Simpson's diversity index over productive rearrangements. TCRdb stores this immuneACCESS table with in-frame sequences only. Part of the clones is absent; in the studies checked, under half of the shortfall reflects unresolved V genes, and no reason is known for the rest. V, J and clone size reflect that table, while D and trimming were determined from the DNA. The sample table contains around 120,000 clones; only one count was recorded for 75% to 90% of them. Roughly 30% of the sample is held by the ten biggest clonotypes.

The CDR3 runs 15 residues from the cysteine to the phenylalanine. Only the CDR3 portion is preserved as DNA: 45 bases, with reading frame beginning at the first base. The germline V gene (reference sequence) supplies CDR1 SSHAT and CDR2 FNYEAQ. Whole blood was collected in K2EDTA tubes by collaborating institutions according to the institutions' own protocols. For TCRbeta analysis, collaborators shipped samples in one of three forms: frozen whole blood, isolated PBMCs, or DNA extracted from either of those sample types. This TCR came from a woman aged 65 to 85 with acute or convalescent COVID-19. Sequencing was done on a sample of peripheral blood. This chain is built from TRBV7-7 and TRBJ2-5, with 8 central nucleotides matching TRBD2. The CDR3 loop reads CASSPGGGYQETQYF. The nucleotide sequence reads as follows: TGTGCTAGCAGCCCGGGCGGGGGGTACCAAGAGACCCAGTACTTC. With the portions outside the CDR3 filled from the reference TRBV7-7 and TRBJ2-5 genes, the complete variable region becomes GAGVSQSPRYKVTKRGQDVTLRCDPISSHATLYWYQQALGQGPEFLTYFNYEAQPDKSGLPSDRFSAERPEGSISTLTIQRTEQRDSAMYRCASSPGGGYQETQYFGPGTRLLVL.